The 27 T cell receptor beta chains presented below share a single source sample, sequenced in a study of CD8 T cells in ankylosing spondylitis (dated by TCRdb to 2016 to 2017). What the work shows at the level of the full study, not this receptor alone: Blood from ankylosing spondylitis patients appeared to be characterized by a TCR beta motif composed of about eight highly homologous amino acid variants.

No antigen has been assigned to these receptors. Library generation was performed with 5' RACE. Sequencing instrument: Illumina HiSeq 2500. Using fastp trimming at Q25 and MiXCR clonotype assembly, TCRdb reanalyzed the public sequencing data and kept in-frame beta chains. Duplicate CDR3 protein sequences are folded into a single record with the most common DNA and genes. The sample profile shows more than 650,000 distinct CDR3 sequences; 10% to 15% of them were found once. The ten largest clones represent 0.51% of the sample. The specimen sequenced was blood, either unsorted or a sorted T cell fraction (not recorded which). The receptors originated from a male donor with ankylosing spondylitis.

This chain joins TRBV5-1 and TRBJ2-7; tentative D call: TRBD1 (5 bases). V lost 3 bases and J lost 5, with 9 bases in between. Germline V lookup: CDR1 SGHRS, CDR2 YFSETQ. The CDR3 is 12 amino acids. CDR3 coding DNA: TGCGCCAGCAGCTCGACAGTAGACGAGCAGTACTTC. Its translation: CASSSTVDEQYF.

This rearrangement joins TRBV11-2 to TRBJ2-5, with D perhaps assigned TRBD1 or TRBD2 (5 bases each). CDR1 and CDR2 from the germline V gene are SGHAT and FQNNGV. The CDR3 is 14 residues long. V lost 2 bases and J 1 base, leaving 8 bases between the germline ends. CDR3 nucleotides: TGTGCCAGCAGCTTATGGGGGACCCAAGAGACCCAGTACTTC. Translated: CASSLWGTQETQYF.

CDR3 region: CSARDYPRTDTQYF. CDR3 sequence (DNA): TGCAGTGCTAGAGACTATCCTCGGACAGATACGCAGTATTTT. J is TRBJ2-3 and V is TRBV20-1, with unresolved D. Trimming shortened V by 0 bases and J by 3 bases, and 10 bases separated the two germline ends. The CDR3 sequence is 14 residues long. The germline gives CDR1 DFQATT, CDR2 SNEGSKA (reference sequence).

The gene calls are TRBV5-1 and TRBJ2-1, with 11 bases that match TRBD1. Germline assignment: CDR1 SGHRS and CDR2 YFSETQ. The junction had 5 bases not matched to a gene; V was cut back by 2 bases and J by 4 bases. This CDR3 is 16 amino acids long. CDR3 in DNA: TGCGCCAGCAGCTTTACCGGGACAGGGGGATACAATGAGCAGTTCTTC. This codes for CASSFTGTGGYNEQFF. The full variable domain, its missing parts supplied by reference TRBV5-1 and TRBJ2-1, is KAGVTQTPRYLIKTRGQQVTLSCSPISGHRSVSWYQQTPGQGLQFLFEYFSETQRNKGNFPGRFSGRQFSNSRSEMNVSTLELGDSALYLCASSFTGTGGYNEQFFGPGTRLTVL.

The chain carries TRBV6-1 and TRBJ1-6; 7 bases agree with TRBD1. Per the germline V gene, CDR1 is MNHNS and CDR2 is SASEGT. The trim removed 8 bases at V and 7 bases at J, leaving 2 bases unmatched. CDR3 length: 12 residues. CDR3 residues: CASLTGNSPLHF. For the CDR3, the DNA is TGTGCCAGCCTGACAGGGAATTCACCCCTCCACTTT.

The chain joins TRBV7-2 to TRBJ1-2; maybe TRBD1 (5 bases). Per the germline V gene, CDR1 is SGHTA and CDR2 is FQGNSA. There are 13 residues in the CDR3. The V gene lost 4 bases and the J gene lost 8 bases, with 14 bases spanning the gap. The CDR3 coding sequence is TGTGCCAGCAGCTCGTTAACAGGAGGGGGCTACACCTTC. Translated, it gives CASSSLTGGGYTF.

The V call is TRBV10-1, the J call TRBJ2-3; a weak D match, TRBD2 (5 bases). The CDR3 is 15 amino acids. The V gene's germline CDR1 is WNHNN and CDR2 SYGVQD (reference sequence). Trimming left V 1 base short and J 2 bases short, with 10 bases between. The CDR3 DNA follows: TGCGCCAGCAGTGAGTTAGCGCGCCCCACAGATACGCAGTATTTT. Its translation: CASSELARPTDTQYF.

This clonotype was seen a few times. This rearrangement joins TRBV11-2 to TRBJ1-4; 8 bases line up with TRBD1. Germline V lookup: CDR1 SGHAT, CDR2 FQNNGV. This CDR3 is 15 amino acids long. Unmatched junction bases numbered 3, after V lost 2 bases and J lost 4 bases. CDR3 DNA: TGTGCCAGCAGCTTACCGGGACAGGTTAATGAAAAACTGTTTTTT. Translation: CASSLPGQVNEKLFF.

A few counts support this clonotype. Compared with germline, one end of the junction differs, possibly owing to a read error. The chain has TRBV20-1 and TRBJ2-3, with 7 bases matching TRBD2. CDR3 length: 16 residues. The germline V gene has CDR1 DFQATT and CDR2 SNEGSKA (reference sequence). The CDR3: CCARPLRTAGADTQYF. The CDR3 DNA is TGCTGTGCTAGGCCCCTCCGCACGGCGGGGGCAGATACGCAGTATTTT.

This clonotype was observed a handful of times. CDR3 sequence (DNA): TGCAGTGCTAGAGATCTGGGGAAAACAGGGTCATCACCCCTCCACTTT. Its protein product is CSARDLGKTGSSPLHF. The genes are TRBV20-1 and TRBJ1-6, with D maybe TRBD1 (6 bases). V was clipped by 0 bases and J by 10 bases, with 19 bases between them. The CDR3 loop spans 16 amino acids. Germline CDR1 DFQATT, CDR2 SNEGSKA (reference sequence).

The chain joins TRBV20-1 to TRBJ2-2; a weak D match, TRBD1 (5 bases). Germline V gene data show CDR1 as DFQATT and CDR2 as SNEGSKA (reference sequence). The ends were cut back, 4 bases at V and 6 bases at J, with 9 bases in the middle. CDR3 size: 12 residues. The CDR3 protein is CSATLGAGELFF. CDR3 nucleotide sequence: TGCAGTGCTACCTTAGGGGCCGGGGAGCTGTTTTTT.

This clonotype has ten or more counts. V gene TRBV12-3 or TRBV12-4 combines with J gene TRBJ2-4; the D call may be TRBD1 or TRBD2 (5 bases each). Between the trimmed V and J ends, which lost 5 bases and 8 bases, there was a span of 16 bases. CDR3 length equals 14 residues. CDR3 DNA sequence: TGTGCCAGCAGTCAACTTCGACAGAGGGACATTCAGTACTTC. It codes for CASSQLRQRDIQYF.

A few counts support this clonotype. This sequence joins TRBV11-2 and TRBJ1-4; the D gene is possibly TRBD1 (6 bases). The germline gives CDR1 SGHAT, CDR2 FQNNGV. The ends were cut back, 3 bases at V and 8 bases at J, with 16 bases in the middle. CDR3 length: 15 residues. CDR3 residues: CASSFYGQRGEKLFF. The CDR3 DNA reads TGTGCCAGCAGCTTTTATGGACAGCGCGGCGAAAAACTGTTTTTT. The full variable domain, completed using reference TRBV11-2 and TRBJ1-4, is EAGVAQSPRYKIIEKRQSVAFWCNPISGHATLYWYQQILGQGPKLLIQFQNNGVVDDSQLPKDRFSAERLKGVDSTLKIQPAKLEDSAVYLCASSFYGQRGEKLFFGSGTQLSVL.

This clonotype has a handful of counts. V gene TRBV5-1 combines with J gene TRBJ2-3; the D gene is possibly TRBD2 (7 bases). Trimming took off 3 bases at V and 5 bases at J, with 10 bases between the two ends. Germline V gene data show CDR1 as SGHRS and CDR2 as YFSETQ. The CDR3 covers 13 residues. The CDR3 DNA sequence: TGCGCCAGCAGCTGGGGGGGCGGAGATACGCAGTATTTT. It codes for CASSWGGGDTQYF.

This clonotype was detected many times. CDR3 DNA sequence: TGTGCCATCAGTTCCGCGGCCTCAGACGGGGGTTGGCAGTTCTTC. This translates into CAISSAASDGGWQFF. The gene calls are TRBV10-3 and TRBJ2-1; D might be TRBD2 (6 bases). The CDR3 runs 15 residues. CDR1 and CDR2 (germline): ENHRY, SYGVKD. V was trimmed by 5 bases and J by 12 bases, leaving 23 bases between them.

This chain uses TRBV5-6 with TRBJ2-3; D call uncertain. Germline CDR1 is SGHDT and CDR2 is YYEEEE. Trimming shortened V by 3 bases and J by 3 bases, and 14 bases separated the two germline ends. The CDR3 length is 15 residues. The chain's CDR3 is CASSSFSRWTDTQYF. The CDR3 nucleotides read TGTGCCAGCAGCTCGTTCTCCCGGTGGACAGATACGCAGTATTTT.

This clonotype has at least ten counts. The J gene is TRBJ1-2, the V gene TRBV5-1; 7 bases map to TRBD1. V shed 2 bases and J 2 bases; nucleotides not matched to a gene: 3. CDR1 is SGHRS, CDR2 YFSETQ, per germline. This CDR3 has 14 residues. CDR3 residues: CASSFTQGNYGYTF. The CDR3 bases are TGCGCCAGCAGCTTTACACAGGGGAACTATGGCTACACCTTC.

This clonotype has ten or more counts. This chain uses TRBV6-5 with TRBJ1-2; TRBD1 might be the D (6 bases). Trimming took 2 bases from V and 4 from J, leaving 11 bases between them. Germline CDR1 reads MNHEY; CDR2 reads SVGAGI. The CDR3 sequence is 14 residues long. The CDR3 reads CASSYRDTGYGYTF. The CDR3, as DNA: TGTGCCAGCAGTTACCGGGACACGGGCTATGGCTACACCTTC.

There are many counts of this clonotype. The chain carries TRBV5-1 and TRBJ2-7, with D possibly being TRBD2 (5 bases). Germline V lookup: CDR1 SGHRS, CDR2 YFSETQ. This CDR3 has 14 residues. Between the trimmed V and J ends, which lost 3 bases and 3 bases, there was a span of 13 bases. The CDR3 is CASSWAGVYYEQYF. For the CDR3, the DNA is TGCGCCAGCAGCTGGGCCGGGGTCTACTACGAGCAGTACTTC.

This clonotype was detected a few times. The V and J genes are TRBV12-3 or TRBV12-4 and TRBJ2-7, with D unresolved. The CDR3 extends over 17 amino acids. V gave up 0 bases and J gave up 2 bases, with 17 bases separating them. Here the CDR3 reads CASSLAPSTVPTYEQYF. As DNA, the CDR3 is TGTGCCAGCAGTTTAGCCCCCTCCACTGTACCGACCTACGAGCAGTACTTC.

This clonotype was recorded at least ten times. The chain recombines TRBV20-1 with TRBJ1-3; maybe TRBD1 (5 bases). Germline V lookup: CDR1 DFQATT, CDR2 SNEGSKA (reference sequence). CDR3 length equals 14 residues. Trimming cost V 6 bases and J 4 bases, with 16 bases left between them. This CDR3 is CSAHPPGYGNTIYF. The DNA of the CDR3 is TGCAGTGCCCACCCCCCAGGGTACGGAAACACCATATATTTT.

The CDR3 DNA sequence: TGTGCCAGCAGCCCCCTCAGGACGGACACTGAAGCTTTCTTT. Amino acids: CASSPLRTDTEAFF. The genes are TRBV7-3 and TRBJ1-1; D gene unclear. The ends were cut back, 5 bases at V and 3 bases at J, with 13 bases in the middle. Per the germline V gene, CDR1 is SGHTA and CDR2 is FQGTGA. CDR3 size: 14 residues.

The CDR3 loop reads CASSSGLIAGSQETQYF. CDR3 sequence (DNA): TGTGCCAGCAGTTCCGGACTGATAGCGGGGTCCCAAGAGACCCAGTACTTC. J is TRBJ2-5 and V is TRBV28; 8 positions agree with TRBD2. The CDR3 is 17 residues long. V was clipped by 4 bases and J by 1 base; unmatched bases: 11. Germline values: CDR1 MDHEN, CDR2 SYDVKM.

The chain carries TRBV6-5 and TRBJ1-2; D remains ambiguous. The ends were cut back, 4 bases at V and 1 base at J, with 7 bases in the middle. CDR3 length: 13 amino acids. CDR1 is MNHEY and CDR2 is SVGAGI in the germline V gene. Here the CDR3 DNA reads TGTGCCAGCAGTTGGAACCATAACTATGGCTACACCTTC. Translation: CASSWNHNYGYTF.

The gene calls are TRBV6-1 and TRBJ1-6, with D uncertain. This CDR3 comprises 15 residues. V was clipped by 5 bases and J by 6 bases, with 14 bases between them. Germline V CDR1 and CDR2: MNHNS, SASEGT. CDR3 sequence reads: CASSRRVRLNSPLHF. As DNA, the CDR3 is TGTGCCAGCAGTCGCCGGGTCAGACTTAATTCACCCCTCCACTTT.

In this sample, this clonotype turned up a few times. The genes are TRBV7-8 and TRBJ1-5; 9 bases fit TRBD1. With V trimmed by 5 bases and J by 6 bases, 5 bases remained unmatched. This CDR3 comprises 14 residues. Germline loops: CDR1 SGHVS, CDR2 FQNEAQ. The CDR3 region is CASSIQGAGQPQHF. The CDR3 DNA reads TGTGCCAGCAGCATACAGGGGGCAGGTCAGCCCCAGCATTTT.

J is TRBJ2-3 and V is TRBV6-1, with a weak D call TRBD1 (6 bases). The germline V and J ends were trimmed by 6 bases and 2 bases, with 15 bases remaining between them. CDR1 MNHNS and CDR2 SASEGT come from the germline V gene. This CDR3 comprises 15 residues. CDR3 sequence (DNA): TGTGCCAGCAGCCGAACCCGGGACAACACAGATACGCAGTATTTT. Amino acid sequence: CASSRTRDNTDTQYF.